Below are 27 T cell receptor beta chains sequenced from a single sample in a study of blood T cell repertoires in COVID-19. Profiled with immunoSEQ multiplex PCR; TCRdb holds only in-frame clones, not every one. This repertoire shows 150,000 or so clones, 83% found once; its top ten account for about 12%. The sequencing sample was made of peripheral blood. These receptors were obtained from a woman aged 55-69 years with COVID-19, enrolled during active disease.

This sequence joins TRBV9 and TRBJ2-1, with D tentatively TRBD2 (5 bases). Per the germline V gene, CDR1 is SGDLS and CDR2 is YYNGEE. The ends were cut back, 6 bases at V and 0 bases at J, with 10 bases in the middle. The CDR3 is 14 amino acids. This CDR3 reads CASTPGISYNEQFF. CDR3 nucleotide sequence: TGTGCCAGCACCCCGGGGATCTCCTACAATGAGCAGTTCTTC.

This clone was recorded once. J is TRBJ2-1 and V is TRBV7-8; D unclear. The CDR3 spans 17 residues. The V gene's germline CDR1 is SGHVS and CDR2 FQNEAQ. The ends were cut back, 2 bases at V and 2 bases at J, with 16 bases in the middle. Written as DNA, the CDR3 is TGTGCCAGCAGCTTACTACATGTTACAGACCCCTACAATGAGCAGTTCTTC. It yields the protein CASSLLHVTDPYNEQFF.

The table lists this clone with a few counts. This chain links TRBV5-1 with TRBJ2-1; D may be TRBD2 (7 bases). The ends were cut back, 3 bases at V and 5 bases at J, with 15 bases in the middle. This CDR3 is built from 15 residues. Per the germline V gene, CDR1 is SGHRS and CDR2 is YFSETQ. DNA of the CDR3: TGCGCCAGCAGCTCCCGGGGGGCTTCAAACAATGAGCAGTTCTTC. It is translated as CASSSRGASNNEQFF.

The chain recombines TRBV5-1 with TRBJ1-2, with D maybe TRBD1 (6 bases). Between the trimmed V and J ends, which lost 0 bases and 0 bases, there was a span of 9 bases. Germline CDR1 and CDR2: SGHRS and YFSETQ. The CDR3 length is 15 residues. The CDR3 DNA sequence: TGCGCCAGCAGCTTGGGCCAGGGGACTAACTATGGCTACACCTTC. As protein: CASSLGQGTNYGYTF.

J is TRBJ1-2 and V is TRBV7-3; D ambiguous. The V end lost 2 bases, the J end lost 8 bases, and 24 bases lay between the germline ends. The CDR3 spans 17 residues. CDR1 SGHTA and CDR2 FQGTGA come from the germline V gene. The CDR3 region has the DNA TGTGCCAGCAGCTTAGGGAGAGTGTCGGGGTCATTCGACGGCTACACCTTC. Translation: CASSLGRVSGSFDGYTF. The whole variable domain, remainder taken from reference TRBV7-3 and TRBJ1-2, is GAGVSQTPSNKVTEKGKYVELRCDPISGHTALYWYRQSLGQGPEFLIYFQGTGAADDSGLPNDRFFAVRPEGSVSTLKIQRTERGDSAVYLCASSLGRVSGSFDGYTFGSGTRLTVV.

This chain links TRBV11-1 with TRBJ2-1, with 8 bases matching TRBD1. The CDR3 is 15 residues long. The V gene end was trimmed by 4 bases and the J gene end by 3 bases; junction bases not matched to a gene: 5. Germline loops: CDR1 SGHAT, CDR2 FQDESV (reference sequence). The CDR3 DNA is TGTGCCAGCAGCTACGGCAGGGGGCTCTACAATGAGCAGTTCTTC. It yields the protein CASSYGRGLYNEQFF.

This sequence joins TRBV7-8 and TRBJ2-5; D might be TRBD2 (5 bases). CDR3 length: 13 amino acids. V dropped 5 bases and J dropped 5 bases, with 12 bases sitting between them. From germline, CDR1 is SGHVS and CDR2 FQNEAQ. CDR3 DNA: TGTGCCAGCAGCACAACTAGGTTGGAGACCCAGTACTTC. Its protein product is CASSTTRLETQYF.

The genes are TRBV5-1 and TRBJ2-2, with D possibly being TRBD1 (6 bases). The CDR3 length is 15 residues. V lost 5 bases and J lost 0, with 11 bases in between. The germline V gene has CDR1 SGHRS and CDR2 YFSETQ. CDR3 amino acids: CASSKGGANTGELFF. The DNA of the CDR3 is TGCGCCAGCAGTAAAGGGGGAGCGAACACCGGGGAGCTGTTTTTT.

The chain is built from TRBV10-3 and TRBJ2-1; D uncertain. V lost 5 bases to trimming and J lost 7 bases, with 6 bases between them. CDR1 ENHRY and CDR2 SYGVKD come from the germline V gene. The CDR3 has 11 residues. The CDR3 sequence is CAISLGNEQFF. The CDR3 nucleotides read TGTGCCATCAGTCTCGGGAATGAGCAGTTCTTC.

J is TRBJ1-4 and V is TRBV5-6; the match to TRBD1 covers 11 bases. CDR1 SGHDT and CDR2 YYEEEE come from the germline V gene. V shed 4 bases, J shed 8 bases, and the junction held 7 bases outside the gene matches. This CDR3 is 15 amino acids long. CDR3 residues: CASSLPGTGGEKLFF. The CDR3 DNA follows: TGTGCCAGCAGCCTCCCCGGGACAGGGGGAGAAAAACTGTTTTTT.

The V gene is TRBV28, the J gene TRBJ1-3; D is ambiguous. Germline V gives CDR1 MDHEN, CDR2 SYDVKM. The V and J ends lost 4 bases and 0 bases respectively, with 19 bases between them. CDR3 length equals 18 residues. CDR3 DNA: TGTGCCAGCAGTTCTTACGTGGGCCGAAAAAGCTCTGGAAACACCATATATTTT. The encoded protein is CASSSYVGRKSSGNTIYF. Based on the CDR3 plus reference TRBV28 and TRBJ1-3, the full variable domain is DVKVTQSSRYLVKRTGEKVFLECVQDMDHENMFWYRQDPGLGLRLIYFSYDVKMKEKGDIPEGYSVSREKKERFSLILESASTNQTSMYLCASSSYVGRKSSGNTIYFGEGSWLTVV.

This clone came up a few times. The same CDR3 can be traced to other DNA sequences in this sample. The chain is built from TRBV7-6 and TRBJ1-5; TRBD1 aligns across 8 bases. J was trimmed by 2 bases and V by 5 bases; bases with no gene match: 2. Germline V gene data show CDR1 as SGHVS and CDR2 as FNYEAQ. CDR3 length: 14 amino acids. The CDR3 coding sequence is TGTGCCAGCAGCCTGGACAGGGGCAATCAGCCCCAGCATTTT. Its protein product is CASSLDRGNQPQHF. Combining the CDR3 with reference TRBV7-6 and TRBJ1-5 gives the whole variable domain GAGVSQSPRYKVTKRGQDVALRCDPISGHVSLYWYRQALGQGPEFLTYFNYEAQQDKSGLPNDRFSAERPEGSISTLTIQRTEQRDSAMYRCASSLDRGNQPQHFGDGTRLSIL.

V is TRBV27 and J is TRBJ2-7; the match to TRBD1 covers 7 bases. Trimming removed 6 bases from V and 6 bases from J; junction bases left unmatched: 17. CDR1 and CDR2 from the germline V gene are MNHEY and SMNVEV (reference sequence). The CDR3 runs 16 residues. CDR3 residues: CASRLARGLLHGEQYF. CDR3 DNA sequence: TGTGCCAGCAGGTTGGCTAGGGGGCTCCTTCACGGCGAGCAGTACTTC.

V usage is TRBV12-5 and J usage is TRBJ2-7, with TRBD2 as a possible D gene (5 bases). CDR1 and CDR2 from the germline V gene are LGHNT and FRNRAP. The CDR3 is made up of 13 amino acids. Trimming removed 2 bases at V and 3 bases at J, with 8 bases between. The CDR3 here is CASGLSDYYEQYF. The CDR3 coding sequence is TGTGCTAGTGGTTTGTCTGACTACTACGAGCAGTACTTC. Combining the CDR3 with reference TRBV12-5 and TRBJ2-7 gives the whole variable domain DARVTQTPRHKVTEMGQEVTMRCQPILGHNTVFWYRQTMMQGLELLAYFRNRAPLDDSGMPKDRFSAEMPDATLATLKIQPSEPRDSAVYFCASGLSDYYEQYFGPGTRLTVT.

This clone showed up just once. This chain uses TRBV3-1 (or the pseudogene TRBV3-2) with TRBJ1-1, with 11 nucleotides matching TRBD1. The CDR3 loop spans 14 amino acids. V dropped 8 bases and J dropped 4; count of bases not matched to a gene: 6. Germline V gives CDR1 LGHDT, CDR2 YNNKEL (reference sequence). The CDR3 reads CASCPGTGGTEAFF. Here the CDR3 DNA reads TGTGCCAGCTGTCCCGGGACAGGGGGCACTGAAGCTTTCTTT.

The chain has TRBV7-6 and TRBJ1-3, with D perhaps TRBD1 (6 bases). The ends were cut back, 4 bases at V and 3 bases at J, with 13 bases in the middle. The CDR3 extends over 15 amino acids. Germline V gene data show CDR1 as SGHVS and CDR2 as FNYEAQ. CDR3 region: CASSSDSVFGNTIYF. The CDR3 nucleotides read TGTGCCAGCAGCTCGGACAGCGTTTTTGGAAACACCATATATTTT.

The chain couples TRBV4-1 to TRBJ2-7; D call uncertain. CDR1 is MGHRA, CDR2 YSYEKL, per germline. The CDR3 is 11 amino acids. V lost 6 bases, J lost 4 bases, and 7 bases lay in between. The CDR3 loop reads CASSGGYEQYF. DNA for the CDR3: TGCGCCAGCAGTGGCGGTTACGAGCAGTACTTC.

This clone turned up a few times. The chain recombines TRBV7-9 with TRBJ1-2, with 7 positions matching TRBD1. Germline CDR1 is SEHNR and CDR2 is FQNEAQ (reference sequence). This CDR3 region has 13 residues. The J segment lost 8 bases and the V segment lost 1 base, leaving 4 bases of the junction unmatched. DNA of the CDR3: TGTGCCAGCAGCTTAGAGGGGGCGGGAGGCTACACCTTC. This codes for CASSLEGAGGYTF.

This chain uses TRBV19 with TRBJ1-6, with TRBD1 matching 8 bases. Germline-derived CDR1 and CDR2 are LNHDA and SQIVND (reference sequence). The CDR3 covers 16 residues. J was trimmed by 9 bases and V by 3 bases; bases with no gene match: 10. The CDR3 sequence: CASSIAGQGRGSPLHF. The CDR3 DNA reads TGTGCCAGTAGTATCGCAGGACAGGGAAGGGGTTCACCCCTCCACTTT.

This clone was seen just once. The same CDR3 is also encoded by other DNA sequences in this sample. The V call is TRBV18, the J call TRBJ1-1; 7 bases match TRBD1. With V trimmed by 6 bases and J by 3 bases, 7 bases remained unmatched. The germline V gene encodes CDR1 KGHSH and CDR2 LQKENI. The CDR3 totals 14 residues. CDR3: CASSLDRRDTEAFF. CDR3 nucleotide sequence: TGTGCCAGCTCCCTGGACAGGAGGGACACTGAAGCTTTCTTT.

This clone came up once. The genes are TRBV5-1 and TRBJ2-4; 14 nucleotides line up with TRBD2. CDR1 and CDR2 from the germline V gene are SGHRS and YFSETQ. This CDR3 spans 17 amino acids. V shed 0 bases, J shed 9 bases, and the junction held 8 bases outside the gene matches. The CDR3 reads CASSLAGTSGGSSIQYF. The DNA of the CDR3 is TGCGCCAGCAGCTTGGCCGGGACTAGCGGGGGAAGTAGCATTCAGTACTTC.

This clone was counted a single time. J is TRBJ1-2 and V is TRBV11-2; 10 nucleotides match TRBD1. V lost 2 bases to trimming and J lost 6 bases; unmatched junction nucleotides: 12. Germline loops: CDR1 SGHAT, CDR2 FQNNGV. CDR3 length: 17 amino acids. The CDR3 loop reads CASSLTGQGSPRDGYTF. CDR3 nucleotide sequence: TGTGCCAGCAGCTTAACGGGACAGGGGTCCCCGCGGGATGGCTACACCTTC.

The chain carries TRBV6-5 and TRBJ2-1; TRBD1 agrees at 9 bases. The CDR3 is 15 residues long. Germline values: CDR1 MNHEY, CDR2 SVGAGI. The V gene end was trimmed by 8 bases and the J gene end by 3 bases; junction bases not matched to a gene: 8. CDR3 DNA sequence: TGTGCCAGCCGACCGGACAGGGGCCTCTACAATGAGCAGTTCTTC. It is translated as CASRPDRGLYNEQFF.

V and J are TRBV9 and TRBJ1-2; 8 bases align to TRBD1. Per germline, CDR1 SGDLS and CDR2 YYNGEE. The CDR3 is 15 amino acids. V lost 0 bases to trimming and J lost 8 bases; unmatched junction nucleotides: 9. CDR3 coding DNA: TGTGCCAGCAGCGTAGCGGCGGGACAGGCGGCAGGCTACACCTTC. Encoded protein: CASSVAAGQAAGYTF.

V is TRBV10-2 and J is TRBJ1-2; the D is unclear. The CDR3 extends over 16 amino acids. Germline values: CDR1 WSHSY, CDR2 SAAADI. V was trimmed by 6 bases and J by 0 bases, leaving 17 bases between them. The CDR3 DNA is TGCGCCAGCAGCGCCCGACAAGGCCGAGCTAACTATGGCTACACCTTC. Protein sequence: CASSARQGRANYGYTF.

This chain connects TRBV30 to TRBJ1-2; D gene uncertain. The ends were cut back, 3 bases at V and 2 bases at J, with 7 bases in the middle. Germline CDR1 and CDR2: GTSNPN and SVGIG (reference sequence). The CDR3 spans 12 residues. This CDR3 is CAWSPVNYGYTF. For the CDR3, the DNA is TGTGCCTGGAGCCCGGTGAACTATGGCTACACCTTC.

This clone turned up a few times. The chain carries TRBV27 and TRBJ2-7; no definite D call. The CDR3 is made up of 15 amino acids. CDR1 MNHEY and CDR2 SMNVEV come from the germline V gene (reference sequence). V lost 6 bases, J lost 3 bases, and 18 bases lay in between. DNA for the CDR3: TGTGCCAGCAGAAAAACAGCCTCCTACTTCTACGAGCAGTACGTC. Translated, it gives CASRKTASYFYEQYV.